One sample yielded the 2 T cell receptor beta chains listed below, sequenced in a study of cytomegalovirus exposure and HLA in healthy donors. Both 60 Vbeta primers and 13 Jbeta primers went into the PCR. The data were produced by immunoSEQ multiplex PCR, yet TCRdb's version contains in-frame clones alone and is incomplete. The data show 250,000 to 350,000 clones, about nine tenths seen once. Sequencing was performed on PBMCs. The receptors were gathered from a middle-aged man in good health and CMV-seropositive.

This chain connects TRBV19 to TRBJ1-5; 8 positions agree with TRBD1. The CDR3 has 19 amino acids. The ends lost 0 bases at V and 0 bases at J; junction bases unmatched: 10. Germline V CDR1 and CDR2: LNHDA, SQIVND (reference sequence). The CDR3 region is CASSIDRNRGAYSNQPQHF. The DNA of the CDR3 is TGTGCCAGTAGTATAGATCGGAACAGGGGGGCCTATAGCAATCAGCCCCAGCATTTT.

CDR3 sequence: CSVGNPGYEQYF. In DNA form, the CDR3 reads TGCAGCGTTGGAAATCCCGGTTACGAGCAGTACTTC. The chain recombines TRBV29-1 with TRBJ2-5; D is uncertain. The end of the DNA fits TRBJ2-7 better, so the J call may be wrong. The CDR3 runs 12 residues. Germline CDR1 SQVTM, CDR2 ANQGSEA.